This T cell receptor beta chain comes out of a study of blood T cells in healthy people across ages. General study points: Whereas aged donors had fewer naive CD4+ cells, long-lived donors had more of them and higher diversity. Estimates based on one million T cells were treated as lower bounds.

Next came a second PCR, run for 7 to 11 cycles, which used a sample-barcoded 5' primer along with a J-beta primer mix. TCRdb called the 5' RACE reads again in MiXCR, with one record for every CDR3 protein. The sample carries some 1.5 million distinct CDR3 sequences, approximately 30% recorded once. This clonotype has at least ten counts. Its target is not known. The draw of peripheral blood yielded approximately 10 milliliters from each donor. Samples each yielded at least 5 micrograms of total RNA. The receptor was derived from a woman in her thirties in good health. What was sequenced was blood.

The CDR3 coding sequence is TGTGCCAGCAGCGAGGGACTAGCGTGGCCGCGGCAGTTCTTC. Protein: CASSEGLAWPRQFF. The chain is built from TRBV7-9 and TRBJ2-1, with TRBD2 matching 10 bases. The CDR3 covers 14 residues. J lost 12 bases, V lost 5 bases, and 10 bases had no gene match. The germline CDR1 and CDR2 sequences are SEHNR and FQNEAQ (reference sequence).